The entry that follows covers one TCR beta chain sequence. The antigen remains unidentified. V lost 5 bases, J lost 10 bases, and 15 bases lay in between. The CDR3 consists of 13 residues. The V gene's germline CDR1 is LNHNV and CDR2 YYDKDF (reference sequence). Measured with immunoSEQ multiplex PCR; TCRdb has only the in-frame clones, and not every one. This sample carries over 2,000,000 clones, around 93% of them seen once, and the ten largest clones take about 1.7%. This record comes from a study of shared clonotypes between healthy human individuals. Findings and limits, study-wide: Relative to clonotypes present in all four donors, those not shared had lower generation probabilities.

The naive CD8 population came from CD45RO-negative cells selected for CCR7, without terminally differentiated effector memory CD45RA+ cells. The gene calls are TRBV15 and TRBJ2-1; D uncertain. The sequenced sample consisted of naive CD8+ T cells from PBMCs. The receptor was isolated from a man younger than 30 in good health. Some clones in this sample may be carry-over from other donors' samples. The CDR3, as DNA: TGTGCCACCAGCCCCCAGGCCGGAAGGGAGCAGTTCTTC. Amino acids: CATSPQAGREQFF.